This record covers a single T cell receptor (beta chain). No antigen is known for it. This sample is drawn from a study of cytomegalovirus exposure and HLA in healthy donors. About the study: The 120 or so validation repertoires, a later analysis reported, used the same platform as the 600 to 700 first-cohort repertoires.

Germline V gene lookup returns CDR1 MNHEY and CDR2 SMNVEV (reference sequence). Trimming pared 6 bases from V and 7 bases from J, leaving 10 bases between. This CDR3 contains 12 residues. Notes on the study in general: As was reported, the classifier diagnosed cytomegalovirus status with high specificity and sensitivity. There were approximately 150 TCR beta chains listed as cytomegalovirus-associated. According to a later analysis, TCR clusters from the first cohort tended to co-occur in the 100 to 150 validation repertoires.

Sequenced by immunoSEQ multiplex PCR; TCRdb stores in-frame clones only, minus some. Of about 110,000 clones listed, 85% to 90% are singletons. This rearrangement joins TRBV27 to TRBJ2-4; perhaps TRBD1 as D (5 bases). Sequenced material: PBMCs. The sequence came from a woman under 30 in good health and CMV-seropositive. The CDR3 DNA follows: TGTGCCAGCAGCATAGACAGTAACATTCAGTACTTC. Its protein product is CASSIDSNIQYF.